The 22 T cell receptor beta chains presented below share a single source sample, sequenced in a study of prognosis after radiotherapy for stage I lung cancer. From genomic DNA, TCR beta CDR3 was amplified by two-round multiplex PCR. Primers specific to each TRBV and TRBJ gene drove first-round PCR. MiXCR, applied by TCRdb to the multiplex PCR reads, yields one record per CDR3 protein. The sample lists some 56,000 distinct CDR3 sequences, less than 30% occurring once. This material consisted of PBMCs, taken before or after stereotactic body radiation therapy (not recorded which). The source is a donor over 45 with non-small cell lung cancer.

The sample holds many counts of this clonotype. The chain joins TRBV12-3 or TRBV12-4 to TRBJ2-5, with 7 positions matching TRBD1. The V gene end was trimmed by 6 bases and the J gene end by 0 bases; junction bases not matched to a gene: 4. The CDR3 is made up of 14 amino acids. CDR3 DNA: TGTGCCAGCAGCCCCGGGACAGACCAAGAGACCCAGTACTTC. Protein: CASSPGTDQETQYF.

This clonotype was detected ten times or more. The chain links TRBV2 to TRBJ2-1; TRBD2 matches at 7 bases. The V gene end was trimmed by 3 bases and the J gene end by 8 bases; junction bases not matched to a gene: 10. The CDR3 spans 15 residues. The germline V gene has CDR1 SNHLY and CDR2 FYNNEI. This CDR3 reads CASSDRSGAEDEQFF. The CDR3 bases are TGTGCCAGCAGTGATCGGAGCGGGGCTGAAGATGAGCAGTTCTTC.

This clonotype was seen repeatedly, ten times or more. The genes are TRBV9 and TRBJ2-3; 8 bases align to TRBD2. J lost 6 bases, V lost 4 bases, and 1 base had no gene match. The CDR3 totals 12 residues. Germline-derived CDR1 and CDR2 are SGDLS and YYNGEE. CDR3 region: CASSPSGDTQYF. In DNA form, the CDR3 reads TGTGCCAGCAGCCCTAGCGGGGATACGCAGTATTTT.

This chain links TRBV20-1 with TRBJ2-5; 9 bases are shared with TRBD2. V lost 3 bases to trimming and J lost 5 bases; unmatched junction nucleotides: 10. In germline, CDR1 is DFQATT, CDR2 SNEGSKA (reference sequence). The CDR3 is made up of 15 amino acids. CDR3 nucleotides: TGCAGTGCTAGTGGGGGCGGGGGGGTGTTTGAGACCCAGTACTTC. The encoded protein is CSASGGGGVFETQYF.

Note on this clonotype: An end of the junction does not agree with germline; a read error may underlie this. The chain links TRBV5-1 to TRBJ1-6; D may be TRBD1 (5 bases). This CDR3 is 16 amino acids long. Germline loops: CDR1 SGHRS, CDR2 YFSETQ. CDR3: CASLRQYDSYNPPLHF. Here the CDR3 DNA reads TGCGCCAGCCTTCGACAGTACGACTCCTATAATCCACCCCTCCACTTC.

Many counts were recorded for this clonotype. V gene TRBV28 combines with J gene TRBJ2-2; possibly TRBD1 for D (6 bases). V was pared by 6 bases and J by 7 bases, with 18 bases between. The CDR3 spans 15 residues. From germline, CDR1 is MDHEN and CDR2 SYDVKM. The CDR3 loop reads CASRLRGPENGELFF. The CDR3 DNA follows: TGTGCCAGCAGGCTCAGGGGTCCCGAAAACGGGGAGCTGTTTTTT.

This clonotype was seen repeatedly, ten times or more. The rearrangement uses TRBV6-4 and TRBJ2-1; 10 bases line up with TRBD2. The junction had 12 bases not matched to a gene; V was cut back by 7 bases and J by 0 bases. Germline V CDR1 and CDR2: MRHNA, SNTAGT. This CDR3 contains 18 residues. In nucleotides, the CDR3 is TGTGCCAGCACCCGGGGTAGCGGGGGGCCCCTCTCCTACAATGAGCAGTTCTTC. It translates to CASTRGSGGPLSYNEQFF.

This clonotype has a count of ten or more. The J gene is TRBJ1-5, the V gene TRBV6-2 or TRBV6-3; D unresolved. V was shortened by 2 bases and J by 2 bases, with 4 bases between the two germline ends. Germline CDR1 is MNHEY and CDR2 is SVGEGT. CDR3 length: 13 residues. In DNA, the CDR3 is TGTGCCAGCAGTTACGTCCGCAATCAGCCCCAGCATTTT. This codes for CASSYVRNQPQHF.

This clonotype was recorded many times. This chain connects TRBV18 to TRBJ1-4, with 9 bases matching TRBD1. The CDR3 is 16 residues long. The germline V gene encodes CDR1 KGHSH and CDR2 LQKENI. After removal of 3 bases from V and 7 bases from J, the junction contained 9 bases not matched to a gene. The DNA for the CDR3 is TGTGCCAGCTCACCTACGCCGGGACAGGGCGCTGAAAAACTGTTTTTT. Its protein is CASSPTPGQGAEKLFF.

Comments on this clonotype: The junction departs from the called germline gene at one end, perhaps through a read error. This chain uses TRBV6-9 with TRBJ2-1; 9 bases are shared with TRBD2. The CDR3 has 15 amino acids. Germline loops: CDR1 MNHGY, CDR2 SVAAGI. The CDR3 loop is CASGSRAGGLYEHFF. As DNA, the CDR3 is TGTGCCAGCGGTTCTCGAGCGGGGGGCCTCTATGAGCATTTCTTC.

A remark on this clonotype: This may arise from a read error, as a much more abundant clone is one base away. The chain couples TRBV7-9 to TRBJ2-6; TRBD2 matches 8 bases. The CDR3 loop spans 17 amino acids. Germline CDR1 reads SEHNR; CDR2 reads FQNEAQ (reference sequence). Trimming at V came to 6 bases and at J to 3 bases, leaving 10 bases not matched to a gene. CDR3 coding DNA: TGTGCCAGCAGTCAAACTACGGGGGGGGGTGGGGCCAACGTCCTGACTTTC. It is translated as CASSQTTGGGGANVLTF. Together with reference TRBV7-9 and TRBJ2-6, the CDR3 gives the full variable domain: DTGVSQNPRHKITKRGQNVTFRCDPISEHNRLYWYRQTLGQGPEFLTYFQNEAQLEKSRLLSDRFSAERPKGSFSTLEIQRTEQGDSAMYLCASSQTTGGGGANVLTFGAGSRLTVL.

The table lists this clonotype with many counts. The chain couples TRBV15 to TRBJ1-4; D is undetermined. CDR3 length: 18 residues. Trimming removed 0 bases from V and 2 bases from J, with 16 bases in between. Germline V gene data show CDR1 as LNHNV and CDR2 as YYDKDF (reference sequence). The CDR3: CATSRDPLRGRTNEKLFF. DNA of the CDR3: TGTGCCACCAGCAGAGATCCCCTCCGGGGAAGGACTAATGAAAAACTGTTTTTT. Full variable domain (missing parts from reference TRBV15 and TRBJ1-4): DAMVIQNPRYQVTQFGKPVTLSCSQTLNHNVMYWYQQKSSQAPKLLFHYYDKDFNNEADTPDNFQSRRPNTSFCFLDIRSPGLGDTAMYLCATSRDPLRGRTNEKLFFGSGTQLSVL.

The sample holds many counts of this clonotype. The chain links TRBV7-2 to TRBJ2-6; D possibly uses TRBD1 or TRBD2 (5 bases each). The CDR3 contains 16 residues. The germline V gene has CDR1 SGHTA and CDR2 FQGNSA. The ends were cut back, 0 bases at V and 3 bases at J, with 9 bases in the middle. The CDR3: CASSLAGGRGANVLTF. The DNA of the CDR3 is TGTGCCAGCAGCTTAGCTGGGGGACGTGGGGCCAACGTCCTGACTTTC.

This clonotype was recorded many times. Its ends do not fully match the called genes, so a read error is possible. CDR3: CASSEGPGHYGYTF. As DNA, the CDR3 is TGTGCAAGCAGTGAAGGGCCCGGCCACTATGGCTACACCTTC. This sequence joins TRBV6-1 and TRBJ1-2; D not resolved. CDR3 length: 14 amino acids. Germline V gene lookup returns CDR1 MNHNS and CDR2 SASEGT.

This clonotype has ten or more counts. V usage is TRBV5-1 and J usage is TRBJ2-3; 14 bases align to TRBD2. CDR1 is SGHRS, CDR2 YFSETQ, per germline. The length of the CDR3 is 17 residues. V lost 3 bases, J lost 1 base, and 4 bases stayed unmatched. The CDR3 spells CASSSTSGGVRTDTQYF. The CDR3, as DNA: TGCGCCAGCAGCTCGACTAGCGGGGGGGTCCGCACAGATACGCAGTATTTT.

Worth noting for this clonotype: This is likely an artifact of a read error, given a far larger clone one base away. V usage is TRBV6-4 and J usage is TRBJ2-1; 7 bases align to TRBD1. Germline CDR1 and CDR2: MRHNA and SNTAGT. The CDR3 loop spans 17 amino acids. This CDR3 reads CDSSPDSGTDKANEQFF. Written as DNA, the CDR3 is TGTGACAGCAGTCCTGATTCCGGGACAGATAAAGCAAATGAGCAGTTCTTC.

This clonotype is medium-sized by share. The chain couples TRBV27 to TRBJ1-5; weak D call: TRBD1 (5 bases). V was shortened by 3 bases and J by 5 bases, with 11 bases between the two germline ends. Per germline, CDR1 MNHEY and CDR2 SMNVEV (reference sequence). The CDR3 runs to 14 residues. The CDR3 protein is CASSFRGAYQPQHF. CDR3 DNA: TGTGCCAGCAGTTTTAGAGGGGCCTATCAGCCCCAGCATTTT.

The rearrangement joins TRBV10-3 to TRBJ1-2; a possible D gene is TRBD1 (5 bases). Trimming removed 3 bases at V and 10 bases at J, with 24 bases between. Germline V gives CDR1 ENHRY, CDR2 SYGVKD. The CDR3 covers 16 residues. DNA for the CDR3: TGTGCCATCAGTGACGACTTAACCGGGACGGCGGCGGTCTACACCTTC. Translation: CAISDDLTGTAAVYTF.

The table lists this clonotype with a few counts. This rearrangement joins TRBV18 to TRBJ1-5; D is unclear. CDR1 and CDR2 from the germline V gene are KGHSH and LQKENI. The CDR3 has 15 amino acids. The V end lost 4 bases, the J end lost 0 bases, and 10 bases lay between the germline ends. The CDR3 bases are TGTGCCAGCTCACAGGATGGTCATAGCAATCAGCCCCAGCATTTT. As protein: CASSQDGHSNQPQHF.

This clonotype was found many times. The gene calls are TRBV6-1 and TRBJ2-2; 8 nucleotides line up with TRBD1. The CDR3 extends over 16 amino acids. V lost 5 bases, J lost 7 bases, and 12 bases stayed unmatched. Germline-derived CDR1 and CDR2 are MNHNS and SASEGT. CDR3 DNA sequence: TGTGCCAGCAGTCCCACCCAGGGGGCGATCGGCGGGGAGCTGTTTTTT. Amino acid sequence: CASSPTQGAIGGELFF.

Comment on this clonotype: This likely came from a read error, as a far larger clone is one base away. The rearrangement joins TRBV6-2 or TRBV6-3 to TRBJ1-6, with D unclear. Trimming took off 7 bases at V and 7 bases at J, with 17 bases between the two ends. The CDR3 consists of 15 residues. Germline values: CDR1 MNHEY, CDR2 SVGEGT. The CDR3, as DNA: TGTGCCAGCATCAAAAGAGACCGATACAATTCACCCCTCCACTTT. Amino acid sequence: CASIKRDRYNSPLHF.

At least ten counts were recorded for this clonotype. The genes are TRBV5-1 and TRBJ1-6; no firm D call. Looked up from germline, CDR1 is SGHRS and CDR2 is YFSETQ. Between the trimmed V and J ends, which lost 4 bases and 3 bases, there was a span of 8 bases. The CDR3 runs 14 residues. The CDR3 sequence is CASSAGNYNSPLHF. In DNA, the CDR3 is TGCGCCAGCAGCGCCGGAAACTATAATTCACCCCTCCACTTT.